What follows are 23 T cell receptor beta chains derived from one specimen sequenced in a study of blood T cell repertoires in COVID-19. Clones were sequenced by immunoSEQ multiplex PCR, and TCRdb holds only the in-frame ones, with some missing. The sample shows 150,000 to 200,000 clones, about 86% of them seen only once. Material for sequencing was peripheral blood. The source of these receptors is a man between 50 and 59 years old with active or convalescent COVID-19.

The V and J genes are TRBV18 and TRBJ1-4; 10 bases align to TRBD1. This CDR3 has 16 residues. CDR1 is KGHSH, CDR2 LQKENI, per germline. V shed 2 bases and J 6 bases; nucleotides not matched to a gene: 6. The CDR3 DNA reads as TGTGCCAGCTCACCAAGGTTTGGGACAGGGGATGAAAAACTGTTTTTT. It is translated as CASSPRFGTGDEKLFF.

The chain has TRBV5-1 and TRBJ2-2; 7 bases line up with TRBD1. CDR1 is SGHRS, CDR2 YFSETQ, per germline. The CDR3 is made up of 15 amino acids. J lost 4 bases, V lost 3 bases, and 6 bases had no gene match. DNA for the CDR3: TGCGCCAGCAGCTCCCTGACAGGGTCCACCGGGGAGCTGTTTTTT. Translating it yields CASSSLTGSTGELFF. The variable domain in full, with the rest retrieved from reference TRBV5-1 and TRBJ2-2, is KAGVTQTPRYLIKTRGQQVTLSCSPISGHRSVSWYQQTPGQGLQFLFEYFSETQRNKGNFPGRFSGRQFSNSRSEMNVSTLELGDSALYLCASSSLTGSTGELFFGEGSRLTVL.

The rearrangement links TRBV6-1 to TRBJ1-4; D is undetermined. Trimming left V 3 bases short and J 0 bases short, with 5 bases between. Germline CDR1 and CDR2: MNHNS and SASEGT. This CDR3 comprises 14 residues. The CDR3: CASSDPATNEKLFF. In DNA form, the CDR3 reads TGTGCCAGCAGTGACCCTGCAACTAATGAAAAACTGTTTTTT.

The table lists this clone with a count of one. The genes are TRBV29-1 and TRBJ2-7, with 8 bases that match TRBD1. This CDR3 spans 14 amino acids. After removal of 2 bases from V and 3 bases from J, the junction contained 6 bases not matched to a gene. Germline CDR1 is SQVTM and CDR2 is ANQGSEA. CDR3 nucleotides: TGCAGCGTTGAAAGCCCGGACAGGGACTACGAGCAGTACTTC. Protein: CSVESPDRDYEQYF.

This chain uses TRBV13 with TRBJ2-3; 8 bases align to TRBD2. Germline CDR1 and CDR2: PRHDT and FYEKMQ (reference sequence). V gave up 1 base and J gave up 2 bases; unmatched junction bases: 2. The length of the CDR3 is 15 residues. CDR3 DNA: TGTGCCAGCAGCTTAGCGGGAGGGAACACAGATACGCAGTATTTT. This sequence encodes CASSLAGGNTDTQYF.

V usage is TRBV20-1 and J usage is TRBJ2-1, with TRBD2 matching over 8 bases. This CDR3 has 14 residues. Losses at the gene ends were 3 bases for V and 5 bases for J; bases not matched to a gene: 6. Germline V gene lookup returns CDR1 DFQATT and CDR2 SNEGSKA (reference sequence). Here the CDR3 DNA reads TGCAGTGCTAGTCCCACTAGCGGCCACAATGAGCAGTTCTTC. Translated: CSASPTSGHNEQFF.

V gene TRBV19 combines with J gene TRBJ1-5, with D maybe TRBD1 (5 bases). V was cut by 7 bases and J by 4 bases, with 17 bases left in between. This CDR3 has 15 amino acids. CDR1 and CDR2 (germline): LNHDA, SQIVND (reference sequence). CDR3 DNA sequence: TGTGCCAGTACCCCACAGGCAGTTGGAAATCAGCCCCAGCATTTT. Its protein product is CASTPQAVGNQPQHF.

The rearrangement uses TRBV5-1 and TRBJ2-5; 8 positions agree with TRBD2. The V segment lost 4 bases and the J segment 5 bases; nucleotides outside the gene matches: 13. The CDR3 consists of 16 residues. The germline CDR1 and CDR2 sequences are SGHRS and YFSETQ. This chain's CDR3 is CASSDVVAGNWETQYF. DNA for the CDR3: TGCGCCAGCAGCGACGTGGTAGCGGGAAATTGGGAGACCCAGTACTTC.

The gene calls are TRBV28 and TRBJ2-6; weak D call: TRBD1 (5 bases). Germline V gives CDR1 MDHEN, CDR2 SYDVKM. V shed 6 bases and J shed 0 bases, with 9 bases lying between them. The CDR3 spans 15 residues. CDR3 sequence: CASRTGFSGANVLTF. Here the CDR3 DNA reads TGTGCCAGCAGAACAGGTTTCTCTGGGGCCAACGTCCTGACTTTC.

This clone showed up just once. V and J are TRBV5-1 and TRBJ2-4, with D maybe TRBD2 (7 bases). This CDR3 has 13 residues. Trimming removed 3 bases from V and 7 bases from J, with 11 bases in between. Looked up from germline, CDR1 is SGHRS and CDR2 is YFSETQ. The CDR3 DNA sequence: TGCGCCAGCAGCTCGGAGGGGGGGAACATTCAGTACTTC. This sequence encodes CASSSEGGNIQYF.

The chain joins TRBV10-2 to TRBJ1-5; D might be TRBD1 (6 bases). The germline V gene has CDR1 WSHSY and CDR2 SAAADI. V was trimmed by 5 bases and J by 4 bases, leaving 12 bases between them. The CDR3 is made up of 14 amino acids. Written as DNA, the CDR3 is TGCGCCAGCAGTTTGGACAGAGTTAATCAGCCCCAGCATTTT. Translated, it gives CASSLDRVNQPQHF.

The chain couples TRBV4-1 to TRBJ1-4, with D possibly TRBD1 on 5 matching bases. V shed 0 bases and J shed 4 bases, with 9 bases lying between them. The germline V gene has CDR1 MGHRA and CDR2 YSYEKL. The CDR3 is made up of 15 amino acids. The CDR3 spells CASSQDGQGNEKLFF. Here the CDR3 DNA reads TGCGCCAGCAGCCAAGACGGCCAGGGTAATGAAAAACTGTTTTTT.

V usage is TRBV2 and J usage is TRBJ2-7; TRBD2 agrees at 11 bases. CDR1 is SNHLY, CDR2 FYNNEI, per germline. The CDR3 extends over 15 amino acids. Germline trimming cut 6 bases from V and 2 bases from J; bases unmatched to any gene: 6. CDR3 bases: TGTGCCAGCAGCGCCCGGACTAGCGGGCCCTACGAGCAGTACTTC. It encodes CASSARTSGPYEQYF.

V usage is TRBV11-3 and J usage is TRBJ2-1; D unclear. The germline V gene encodes CDR1 SGHNT and CDR2 YENEEA. V was shortened by 1 base and J by 9 bases, with 7 bases between the two germline ends. The CDR3 covers 12 residues. CDR3 region: CASSLGAGEQFF. As DNA, the CDR3 is TGTGCCAGCAGCTTAGGAGCAGGTGAGCAGTTCTTC.

J is TRBJ1-2 and V is TRBV11-2; D is unresolved. This CDR3 spans 12 amino acids. Germline CDR1 SGHAT, CDR2 FQNNGV. Trimming shortened V by 7 bases and J by 2 bases, and 8 bases separated the two germline ends. CDR3 sequence reads: CASTQLNYGYTF. The CDR3 DNA follows: TGTGCCAGCACCCAGTTAAACTATGGCTACACCTTC.

This clone was found a few times. This sequence joins TRBV6-6 and TRBJ2-3; D is ambiguous. CDR3 length: 11 residues. Germline V gene data show CDR1 as MNHNY and CDR2 as SVGAGI (reference sequence). V lost 0 bases and J 7 bases, leaving 2 bases between the germline ends. CDR3 sequence (DNA): TGTGCCAGCAGTTACTCCTATACGCAGTATTTT. Its protein product is CASSYSYTQYF.

The chain combines TRBV19 with TRBJ1-1; TRBD1 might be the D (5 bases). Germline lookup yields CDR1 LNHDA and CDR2 SQIVND (reference sequence). The length of the CDR3 is 13 residues. V was pared by 5 bases and J by 4 bases, with 11 bases between. The CDR3 DNA reads as TGTGCCAGTAGTGTTGACAGCCCCACTGAAGCTTTCTTT. Translating it yields CASSVDSPTEAFF.

The chain recombines TRBV5-4 with TRBJ2-3; 7 bases are a match to TRBD2. Germline-derived CDR1 and CDR2 are SGHNT and YYREEE (reference sequence). The CDR3 is 15 amino acids. V was pared by 4 bases and J by 0 bases, with 5 bases of the junction left unmatched. The CDR3 sequence is CASSGGGPSTDTQYF. CDR3 coding DNA: TGTGCCAGCAGCGGGGGGGGACCTAGCACAGATACGCAGTATTTT.

In its sample, this clone was seen once. Here the CDR3 reads CASSQRDQPQHF. The CDR3, as DNA: TGTGCCAGTAGTCAACGCGATCAGCCCCAGCATTTT. The chain employs TRBV19 and TRBJ1-5, with unresolved D. CDR1 is LNHDA and CDR2 is SQIVND in the germline V gene (reference sequence). CDR3 length: 12 residues. V was pared by 5 bases and J by 5 bases, with 7 bases between. Filled out from reference TRBV19 and TRBJ1-5, the complete variable domain reads DGGITQSPKYLFRKEGQNVTLSCEQNLNHDAMYWYRQDPGQGLRLIYYSQIVNDFQKGDIAEGYSVSREKKESFPLTVTSAQKNPTAFYLCASSQRDQPQHFGDGTRLSIL.

This clone was counted once. V usage is TRBV3-1 (or the pseudogene TRBV3-2) and J usage is TRBJ2-7, with TRBD2 matching 9 bases. Germline V gene data show CDR1 as LGHDT and CDR2 as YNNKEL (reference sequence). The CDR3 spans 18 residues. The ends lost 0 bases at V and 6 bases at J; junction bases unmatched: 15. CDR3 sequence: CASSQEGGGARYLTEQYF. In DNA form, the CDR3 reads TGTGCCAGCAGCCAAGAGGGCGGGGGGGCACGGTATCTGACCGAGCAGTACTTC.

The V and J genes are TRBV30 and TRBJ1-1; a possible D gene is TRBD1 (5 bases). CDR1 is GTSNPN, CDR2 SVGIG, per germline (reference sequence). V dropped 5 bases and J dropped 4 bases, with 14 bases sitting between them. CDR3 length equals 13 residues. The CDR3 region has the DNA TGTGCCTGGGGGGGATCGGGGAGCACTGAAGCTTTCTTT. The encoded protein is CAWGGSGSTEAFF.

This clone was counted once. The gene calls are TRBV5-1 and TRBJ1-6, with TRBD1 matching over 7 bases. V shed 2 bases and J 7 bases; nucleotides not matched to a gene: 3. Germline CDR1 reads SGHRS; CDR2 reads YFSETQ. The length of the CDR3 is 14 residues. The CDR3 DNA reads as TGCGCCAGCAGCTTTCGGACAGGCAATTCACCCCTCCACTTT. Encoded protein: CASSFRTGNSPLHF.

The chain has TRBV19 and TRBJ1-6; 11 bases are a match to TRBD1. The CDR3 length is 14 residues. Per germline, CDR1 LNHDA and CDR2 SQIVND (reference sequence). After removal of 7 bases from V and 9 bases from J, the junction contained 5 bases not matched to a gene. The CDR3: CASKNGQGASPLHF. The CDR3 DNA reads TGTGCCAGTAAGAATGGACAGGGGGCTTCACCCCTCCACTTT. The full variable domain, with the rest looked up from reference TRBV19 and TRBJ1-6, is DGGITQSPKYLFRKEGQNVTLSCEQNLNHDAMYWYRQDPGQGLRLIYYSQIVNDFQKGDIAEGYSVSREKKESFPLTVTSAQKNPTAFYLCASKNGQGASPLHFGNGTRLTVT.